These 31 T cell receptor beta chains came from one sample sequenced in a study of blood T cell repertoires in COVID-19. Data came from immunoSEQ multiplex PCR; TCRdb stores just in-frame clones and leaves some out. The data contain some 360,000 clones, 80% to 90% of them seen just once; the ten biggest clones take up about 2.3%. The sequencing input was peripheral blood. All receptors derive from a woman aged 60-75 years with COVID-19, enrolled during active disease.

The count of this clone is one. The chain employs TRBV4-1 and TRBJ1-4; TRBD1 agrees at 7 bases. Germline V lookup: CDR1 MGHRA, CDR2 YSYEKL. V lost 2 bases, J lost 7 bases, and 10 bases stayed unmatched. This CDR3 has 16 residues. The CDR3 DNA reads TGCGCCAGCAGCCAACTTCAGGGGGGAAATGCTGAAAAACTGTTTTTT. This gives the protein CASSQLQGGNAEKLFF.

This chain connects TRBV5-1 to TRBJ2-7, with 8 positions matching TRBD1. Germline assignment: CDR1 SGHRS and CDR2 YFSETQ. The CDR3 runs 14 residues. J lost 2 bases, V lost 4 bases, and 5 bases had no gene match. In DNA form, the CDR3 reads TGCGCCAGCAGCCGGGACAGGTTAACCTACGAGCAGTACTTC. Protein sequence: CASSRDRLTYEQYF.

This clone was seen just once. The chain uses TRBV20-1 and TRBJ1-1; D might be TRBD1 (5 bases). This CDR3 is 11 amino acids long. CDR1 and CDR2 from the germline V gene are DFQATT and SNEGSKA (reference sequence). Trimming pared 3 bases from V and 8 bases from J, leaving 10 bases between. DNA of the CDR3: TGCAGTGCTAGTAGCGGGACCGAAGCTTTCTTT. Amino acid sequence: CSASSGTEAFF.

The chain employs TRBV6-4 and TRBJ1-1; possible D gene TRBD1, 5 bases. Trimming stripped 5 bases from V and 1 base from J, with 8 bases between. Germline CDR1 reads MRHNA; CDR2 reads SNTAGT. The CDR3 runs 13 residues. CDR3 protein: CASSLQENTEAFF. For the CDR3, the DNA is TGTGCCAGCAGTTTACAGGAGAACACTGAAGCTTTCTTT.

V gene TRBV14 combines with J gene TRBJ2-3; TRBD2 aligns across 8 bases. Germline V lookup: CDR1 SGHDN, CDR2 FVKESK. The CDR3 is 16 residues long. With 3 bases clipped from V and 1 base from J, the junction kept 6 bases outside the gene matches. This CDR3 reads CASSHLAGTRTDTQYF. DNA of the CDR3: TGTGCCAGCAGCCATTTAGCGGGGACCCGCACAGATACGCAGTATTTT.

CDR3 amino acids: CASSLDGTGGNTIYF. In DNA, the CDR3 is TGTGCCAGCAGCTTAGACGGGACAGGGGGAAACACCATATATTTT. The V gene is TRBV7-2, the J gene TRBJ1-3; 9 bases agree with TRBD1. The trim removed 1 base at V and 4 bases at J, leaving 2 bases unmatched. The germline CDR1 and CDR2 sequences are SGHTA and FQGNSA. This CDR3 region has 15 residues. Full variable domain (remainder filled in from reference TRBV7-2 and TRBJ1-3): GAGVSQSPSNKVTEKGKDVELRCDPISGHTALYWYRQSLGQGLEFLIYFQGNSAPDKSGLPSDRFSAERTGGSVSTLTIQRTQQEDSAVYLCASSLDGTGGNTIYFGEGSWLTVV.

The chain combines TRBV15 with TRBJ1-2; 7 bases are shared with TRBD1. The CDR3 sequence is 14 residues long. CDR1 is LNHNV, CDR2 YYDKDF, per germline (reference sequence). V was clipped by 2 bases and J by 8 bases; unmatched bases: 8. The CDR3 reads CATSRRQGKEGYTF. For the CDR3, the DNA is TGTGCCACCAGCAGACGACAGGGAAAAGAAGGCTACACCTTC.

The CDR3 spells CASSLGTDTQYF. CDR3 coding DNA: TGTGCCAGCAGTCTCGGGACAGATACGCAGTATTTT. V gene TRBV6-5 combines with J gene TRBJ2-3; D is unresolved. The CDR3 runs to 12 residues. Germline assignment: CDR1 MNHEY and CDR2 SVGAGI. The germline V and J ends were trimmed by 5 bases and 3 bases, with 6 bases remaining between them.

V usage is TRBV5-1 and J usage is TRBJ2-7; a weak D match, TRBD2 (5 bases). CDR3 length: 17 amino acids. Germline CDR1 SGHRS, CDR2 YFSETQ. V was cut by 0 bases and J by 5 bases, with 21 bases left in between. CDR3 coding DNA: TGCGCCAGCAGCTTGGCCAAGGGAGAGGGTAACAGCCACGAGCAGTACTTC. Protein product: CASSLAKGEGNSHEQYF.

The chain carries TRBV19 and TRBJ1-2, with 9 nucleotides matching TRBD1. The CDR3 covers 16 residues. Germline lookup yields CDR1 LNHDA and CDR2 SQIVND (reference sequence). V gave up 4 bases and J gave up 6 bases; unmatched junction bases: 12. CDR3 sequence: CASSTPEQGAVNGYTF. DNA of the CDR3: TGTGCCAGTAGTACCCCCGAACAGGGGGCAGTTAATGGCTACACCTTC. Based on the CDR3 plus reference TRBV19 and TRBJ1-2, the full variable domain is DGGITQSPKYLFRKEGQNVTLSCEQNLNHDAMYWYRQDPGQGLRLIYYSQIVNDFQKGDIAEGYSVSREKKESFPLTVTSAQKNPTAFYLCASSTPEQGAVNGYTFGSGTRLTVV.

CDR3 nucleotides: TGCGCCAGCAGCTTGTCCCCTAGCGGGGGCGGCGATGAGCAGTTCTTC. Amino acids: CASSLSPSGGGDEQFF. The chain employs TRBV5-1 and TRBJ2-1, with TRBD2 identical over 10 bases. This CDR3 comprises 16 residues. J lost 8 bases, V lost 1 base, and 9 bases had no gene match. Germline-derived CDR1 and CDR2 are SGHRS and YFSETQ. Drawing the rest from reference TRBV5-1 and TRBJ2-1, the complete variable domain is KAGVTQTPRYLIKTRGQQVTLSCSPISGHRSVSWYQQTPGQGLQFLFEYFSETQRNKGNFPGRFSGRQFSNSRSEMNVSTLELGDSALYLCASSLSPSGGGDEQFFGPGTRLTVL.

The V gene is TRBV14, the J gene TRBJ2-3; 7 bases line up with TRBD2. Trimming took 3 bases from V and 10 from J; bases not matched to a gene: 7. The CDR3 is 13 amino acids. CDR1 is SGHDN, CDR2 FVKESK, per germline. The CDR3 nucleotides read TGTGCCAGCAGCCAGGCCGGACTAGTGGCGCAGTATTTT. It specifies CASSQAGLVAQYF.

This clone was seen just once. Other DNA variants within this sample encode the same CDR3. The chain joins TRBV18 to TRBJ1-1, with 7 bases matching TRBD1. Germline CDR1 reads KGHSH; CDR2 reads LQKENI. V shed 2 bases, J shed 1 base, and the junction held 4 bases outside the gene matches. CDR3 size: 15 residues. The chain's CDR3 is CASSPGAGGNTEAFF. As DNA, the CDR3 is TGTGCCAGCTCACCAGGAGCAGGGGGGAACACTGAAGCTTTCTTT. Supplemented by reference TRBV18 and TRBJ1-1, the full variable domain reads NAGVMQNPRHLVRRRGQEARLRCSPMKGHSHVYWYRQLPEEGLKFMVYLQKENIIDESGMPKERFSAEFPKEGPSILRIQQVVRGDSAAYFCASSPGAGGNTEAFFGQGTRLTVV.

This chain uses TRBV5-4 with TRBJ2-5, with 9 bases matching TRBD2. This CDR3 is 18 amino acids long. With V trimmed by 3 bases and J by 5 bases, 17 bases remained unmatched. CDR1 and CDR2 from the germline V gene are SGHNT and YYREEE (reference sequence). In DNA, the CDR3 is TGTGCCAGCAGCTCAACCACTTCAAGCGGGGGGCGGGCGGAGACCCAGTACTTC. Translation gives CASSSTTSSGGRAETQYF.

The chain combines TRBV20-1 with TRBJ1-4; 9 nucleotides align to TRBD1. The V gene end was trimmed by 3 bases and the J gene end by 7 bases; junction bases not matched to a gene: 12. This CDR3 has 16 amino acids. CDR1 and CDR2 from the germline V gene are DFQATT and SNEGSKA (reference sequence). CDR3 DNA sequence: TGCAGTGCTAGTCCGGACAGGGGCGCCGTGGGTGAAAAACTGTTTTTT. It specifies CSASPDRGAVGEKLFF.

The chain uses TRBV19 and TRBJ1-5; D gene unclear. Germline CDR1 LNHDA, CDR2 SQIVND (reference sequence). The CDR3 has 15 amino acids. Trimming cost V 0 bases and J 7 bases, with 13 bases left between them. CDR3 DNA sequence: TGTGCCAGTAGTATAGATGAAGGAATGGGCCAGCCCCAGCATTTT. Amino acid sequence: CASSIDEGMGQPQHF. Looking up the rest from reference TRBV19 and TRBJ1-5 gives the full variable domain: DGGITQSPKYLFRKEGQNVTLSCEQNLNHDAMYWYRQDPGQGLRLIYYSQIVNDFQKGDIAEGYSVSREKKESFPLTVTSAQKNPTAFYLCASSIDEGMGQPQHFGDGTRLSIL.

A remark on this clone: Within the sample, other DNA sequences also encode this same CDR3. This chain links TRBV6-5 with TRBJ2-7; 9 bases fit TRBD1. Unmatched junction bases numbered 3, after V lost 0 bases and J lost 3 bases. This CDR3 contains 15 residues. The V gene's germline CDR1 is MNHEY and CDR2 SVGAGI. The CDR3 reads CASSYSGTGSYEQYF. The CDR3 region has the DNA TGTGCCAGCAGTTACTCGGGGACAGGGAGCTACGAGCAGTACTTC.

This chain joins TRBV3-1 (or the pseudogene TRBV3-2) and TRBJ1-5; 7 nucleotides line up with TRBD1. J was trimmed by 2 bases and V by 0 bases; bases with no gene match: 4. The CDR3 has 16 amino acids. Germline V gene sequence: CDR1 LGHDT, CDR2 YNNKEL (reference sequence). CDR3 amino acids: CASSQEQGKGNQPQHF. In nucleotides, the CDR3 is TGTGCCAGCAGCCAAGAACAGGGGAAGGGCAATCAGCCCCAGCATTTT.

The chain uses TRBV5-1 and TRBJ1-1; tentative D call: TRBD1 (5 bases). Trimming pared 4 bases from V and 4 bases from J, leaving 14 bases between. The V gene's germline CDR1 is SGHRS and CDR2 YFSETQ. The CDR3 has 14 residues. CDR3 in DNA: TGCGCCAGCAGCCCCCGTAAGGGGTCCACTGAAGCTTTCTTT. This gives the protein CASSPRKGSTEAFF.

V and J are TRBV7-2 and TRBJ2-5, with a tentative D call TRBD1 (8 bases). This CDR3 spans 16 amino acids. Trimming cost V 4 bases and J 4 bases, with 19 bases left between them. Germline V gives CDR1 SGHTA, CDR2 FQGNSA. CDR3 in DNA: TGTGCCAGCAGCTCGAGGACAGGGAGGGCGAGAGAGACCCAGTACTTC. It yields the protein CASSSRTGRARETQYF.

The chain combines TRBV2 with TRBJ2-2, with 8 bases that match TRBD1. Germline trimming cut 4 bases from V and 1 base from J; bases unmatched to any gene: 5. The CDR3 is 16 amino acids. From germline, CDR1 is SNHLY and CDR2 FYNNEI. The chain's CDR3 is CASSGPGTGNTGELFF. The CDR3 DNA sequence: TGTGCCAGCAGTGGCCCCGGGACAGGGAACACCGGGGAGCTGTTTTTT.

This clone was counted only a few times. Here the CDR3 DNA reads TGTGCCTGGAACTCCGGGACAGCCTCTGGAAACACCATATATTTT. Translation: CAWNSGTASGNTIYF. The rearrangement uses TRBV30 and TRBJ1-3; TRBD1 matches at 7 bases. Unmatched junction bases numbered 6, after V lost 4 bases and J lost 0 bases. Germline CDR1 reads GTSNPN; CDR2 reads SVGIG (reference sequence). The CDR3 consists of 15 residues. The whole variable domain, filled in from reference TRBV30 and TRBJ1-3, reads SQTIHQWPATLVQPVGSPLSLECTVEGTSNPNLYWYRQAAGRGLQLLFYSVGIGQISSEVPQNLSASRPQDRQFILSSKKLLLSDSGFYLCAWNSGTASGNTIYFGEGSWLTVV.

This CDR3 is CASSVAGQVRERGYTF. The CDR3 DNA follows: TGTGCCAGCAGCGTAGCCGGCCAGGTCAGGGAAAGGGGCTACACCTTC. The chain employs TRBV9 and TRBJ1-2, with a tentative D call TRBD1 (5 bases). V was trimmed by 0 bases and J by 8 bases, leaving 20 bases between them. This CDR3 spans 16 amino acids. The germline gives CDR1 SGDLS, CDR2 YYNGEE.

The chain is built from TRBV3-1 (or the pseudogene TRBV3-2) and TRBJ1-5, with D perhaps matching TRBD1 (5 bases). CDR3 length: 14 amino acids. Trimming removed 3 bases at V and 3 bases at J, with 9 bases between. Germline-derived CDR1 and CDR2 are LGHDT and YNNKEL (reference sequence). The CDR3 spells CASSQGPPNQPQHF. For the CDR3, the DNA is TGTGCCAGCAGCCAGGGGCCTCCCAATCAGCCCCAGCATTTT.

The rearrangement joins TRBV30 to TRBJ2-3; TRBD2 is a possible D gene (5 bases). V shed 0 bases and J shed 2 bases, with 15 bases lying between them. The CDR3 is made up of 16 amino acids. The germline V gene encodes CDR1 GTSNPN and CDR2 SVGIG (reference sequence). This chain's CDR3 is CAWSVAGLDFTDTQYF. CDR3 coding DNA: TGTGCCTGGAGTGTCGCTGGACTTGATTTCACAGATACGCAGTATTTT.

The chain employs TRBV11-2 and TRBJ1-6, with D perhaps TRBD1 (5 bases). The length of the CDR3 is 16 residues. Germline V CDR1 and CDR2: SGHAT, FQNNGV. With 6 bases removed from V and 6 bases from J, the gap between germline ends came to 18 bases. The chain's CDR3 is CASSPLGDWTNSPLHF. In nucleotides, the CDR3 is TGTGCCAGCAGTCCCCTAGGGGACTGGACTAATTCACCCCTCCACTTT.

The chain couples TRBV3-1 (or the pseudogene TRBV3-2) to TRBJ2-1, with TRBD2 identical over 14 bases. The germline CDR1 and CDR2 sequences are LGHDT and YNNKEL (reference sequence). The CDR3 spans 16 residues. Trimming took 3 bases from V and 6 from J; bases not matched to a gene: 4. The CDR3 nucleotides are TGTGCCAGCAGCCAGGAGACTAGCGGGGGGGCCAATGAGCAGTTCTTC. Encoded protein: CASSQETSGGANEQFF.

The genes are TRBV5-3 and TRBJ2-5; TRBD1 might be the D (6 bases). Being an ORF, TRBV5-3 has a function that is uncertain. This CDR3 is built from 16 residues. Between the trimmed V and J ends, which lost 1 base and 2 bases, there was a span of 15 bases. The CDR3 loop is CARSLPEDSSQETQYF. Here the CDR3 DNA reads TGTGCCAGAAGCTTGCCCGAGGACAGTAGTCAAGAGACCCAGTACTTC.

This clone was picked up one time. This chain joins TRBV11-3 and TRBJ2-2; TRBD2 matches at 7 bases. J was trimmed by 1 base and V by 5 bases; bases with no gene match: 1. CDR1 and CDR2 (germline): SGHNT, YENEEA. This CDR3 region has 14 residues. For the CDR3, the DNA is TGTGCCAGCAGCCGCGGGGGGAACACCGGGGAGCTGTTTTTT. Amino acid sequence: CASSRGGNTGELFF. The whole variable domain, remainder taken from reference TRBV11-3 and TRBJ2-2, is EAGVVQSPRYKIIEKKQPVAFWCNPISGHNTLYWYLQNLGQGPELLIRYENEEAVDDSQLPKDRFSAERLKGVDSTLKIQPAELGDSAVYLCASSRGGNTGELFFGEGSRLTVL.

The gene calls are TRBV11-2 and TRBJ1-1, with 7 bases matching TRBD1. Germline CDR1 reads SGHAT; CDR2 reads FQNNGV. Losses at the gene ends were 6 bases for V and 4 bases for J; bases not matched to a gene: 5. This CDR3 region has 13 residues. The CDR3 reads CASRTGTVTEAFF. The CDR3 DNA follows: TGTGCCAGCAGAACAGGGACAGTCACTGAAGCTTTCTTT.

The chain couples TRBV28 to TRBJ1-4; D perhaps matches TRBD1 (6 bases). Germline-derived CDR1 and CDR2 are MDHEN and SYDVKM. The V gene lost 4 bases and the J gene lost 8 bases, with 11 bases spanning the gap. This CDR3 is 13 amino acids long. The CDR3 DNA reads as TGTGCCAGCAGTTATAACAGGGACGAAAAACTGTTTTTT. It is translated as CASSYNRDEKLFF.